This note documents a single TCR beta chain sequence. Its antigen is as yet unknown. These data originate in a study of T cell responses to AZD1222 COVID-19 vaccine. Across the whole study: Recipients boosted at about 4 weeks or about 12 weeks are pooled.

Regarding the study as a whole: Per reports, nearly half of all spike-specific TCRs target regions that are unmutated in variants. Donors were chiefly white British, with a greater number of females, and clonal diversity was perhaps underestimated.

The table came from immunoSEQ multiplex PCR; TCRdb's copy has only in-frame clones and leaves some out. The sample carries about 120,000 clones, around 93% recorded once. The germline V gene encodes CDR1 SGHTA and CDR2 FQGNSA. The CDR3 totals 13 residues. The V gene end was trimmed by 3 bases and the J gene end by 15 bases; junction bases not matched to a gene: 10. The chain couples TRBV7-2 to TRBJ2-3, with 9 bases that match TRBD2. The receptor comes from an adult in good health. Material: peripheral blood, obtained on day 0 of AZD1222 vaccination. CDR3 DNA sequence: TGTGCCAGCAGCTTGTTGGTAGCGGGGGAGTTTTATTTT. Protein: CASSLLVAGEFYF.